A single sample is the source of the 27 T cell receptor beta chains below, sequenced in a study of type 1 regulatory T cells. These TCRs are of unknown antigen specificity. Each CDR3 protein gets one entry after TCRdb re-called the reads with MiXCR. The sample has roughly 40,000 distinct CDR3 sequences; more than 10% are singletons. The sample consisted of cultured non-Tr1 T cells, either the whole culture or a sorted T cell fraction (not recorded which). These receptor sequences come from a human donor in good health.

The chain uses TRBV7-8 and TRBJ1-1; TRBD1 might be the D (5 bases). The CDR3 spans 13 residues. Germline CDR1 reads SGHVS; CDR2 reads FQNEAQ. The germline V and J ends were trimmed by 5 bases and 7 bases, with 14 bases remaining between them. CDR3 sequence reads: CASSPAGSLEAFF. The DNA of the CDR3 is TGTGCCAGCAGCCCCGCAGGGTCCCTTGAAGCTTTCTTT.

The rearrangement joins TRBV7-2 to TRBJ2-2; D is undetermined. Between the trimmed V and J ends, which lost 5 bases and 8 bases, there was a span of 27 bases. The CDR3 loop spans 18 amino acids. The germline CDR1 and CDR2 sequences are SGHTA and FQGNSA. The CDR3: CASSALSPPFPSVGELFF. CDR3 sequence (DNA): TGTGCCAGCAGCGCGTTATCCCCCCCTTTCCCATCGGTTGGGGAGCTGTTTTTT.

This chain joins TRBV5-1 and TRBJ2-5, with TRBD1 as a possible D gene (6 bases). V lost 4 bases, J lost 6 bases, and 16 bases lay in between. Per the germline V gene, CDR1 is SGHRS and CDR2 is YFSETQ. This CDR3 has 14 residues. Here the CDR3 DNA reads TGCGCCAGCAGCCCACAACCCAGGGGTCAGACCCAGTACTTC. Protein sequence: CASSPQPRGQTQYF. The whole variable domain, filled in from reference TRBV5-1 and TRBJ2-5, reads KAGVTQTPRYLIKTRGQQVTLSCSPISGHRSVSWYQQTPGQGLQFLFEYFSETQRNKGNFPGRFSGRQFSNSRSEMNVSTLELGDSALYLCASSPQPRGQTQYFGPGTRLLVL.

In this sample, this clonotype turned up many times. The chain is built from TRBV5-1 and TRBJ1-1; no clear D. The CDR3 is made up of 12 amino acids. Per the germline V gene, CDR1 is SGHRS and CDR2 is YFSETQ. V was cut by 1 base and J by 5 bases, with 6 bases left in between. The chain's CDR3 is CASSLTGTEAFF. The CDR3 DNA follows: TGCGCCAGCAGCTTGACTGGGACTGAAGCTTTCTTT.

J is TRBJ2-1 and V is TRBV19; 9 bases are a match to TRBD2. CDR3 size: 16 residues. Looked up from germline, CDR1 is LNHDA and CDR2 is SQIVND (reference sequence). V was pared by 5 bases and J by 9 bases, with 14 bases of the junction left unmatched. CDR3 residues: CASSVVPSGEWREQFF. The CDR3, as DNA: TGTGCCAGTAGTGTAGTCCCTAGCGGGGAGTGGCGTGAGCAGTTCTTC.

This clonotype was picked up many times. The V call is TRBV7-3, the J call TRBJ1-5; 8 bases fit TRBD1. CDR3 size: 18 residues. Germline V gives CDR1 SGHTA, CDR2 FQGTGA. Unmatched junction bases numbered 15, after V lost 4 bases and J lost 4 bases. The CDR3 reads CASSSMDREVWWNQPQHF. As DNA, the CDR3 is TGTGCCAGCAGCTCGATGGACAGGGAGGTTTGGTGGAATCAGCCCCAGCATTTT. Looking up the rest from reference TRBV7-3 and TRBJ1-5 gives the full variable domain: GAGVSQTPSNKVTEKGKYVELRCDPISGHTALYWYRQSLGQGPEFLIYFQGTGAADDSGLPNDRFFAVRPEGSVSTLKIQRTERGDSAVYLCASSSMDREVWWNQPQHFGDGTRLSIL.

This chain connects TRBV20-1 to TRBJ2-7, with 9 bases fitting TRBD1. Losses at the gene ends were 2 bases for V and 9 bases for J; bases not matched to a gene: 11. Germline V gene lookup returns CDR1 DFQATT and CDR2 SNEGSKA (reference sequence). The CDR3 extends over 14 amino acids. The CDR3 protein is CSARLTGTGLVQYF. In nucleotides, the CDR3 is TGCAGTGCTAGATTAACCGGGACAGGGCTGGTGCAGTACTTC.

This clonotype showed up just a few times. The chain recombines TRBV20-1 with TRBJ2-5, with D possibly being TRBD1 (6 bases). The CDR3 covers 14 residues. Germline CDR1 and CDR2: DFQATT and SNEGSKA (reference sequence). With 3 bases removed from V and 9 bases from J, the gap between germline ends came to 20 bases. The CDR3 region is CSASLSGTTGAQYF. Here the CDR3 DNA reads TGCAGTGCTAGTCTATCCGGGACAACCGGGGCCCAGTACTTC.

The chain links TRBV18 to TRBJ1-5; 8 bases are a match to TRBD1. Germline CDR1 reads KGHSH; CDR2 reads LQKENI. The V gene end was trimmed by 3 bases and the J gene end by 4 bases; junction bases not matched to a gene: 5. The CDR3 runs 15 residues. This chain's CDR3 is CASSPGQGINQPQHF. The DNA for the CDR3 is TGTGCCAGCTCACCCGGACAGGGAATAAATCAGCCCCAGCATTTT.

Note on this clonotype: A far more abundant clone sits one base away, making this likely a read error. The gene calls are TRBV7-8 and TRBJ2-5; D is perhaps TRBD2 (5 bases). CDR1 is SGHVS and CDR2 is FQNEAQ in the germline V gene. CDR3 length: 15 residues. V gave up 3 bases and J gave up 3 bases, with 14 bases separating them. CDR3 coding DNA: TGTGCCAGCAGCTTTCAGGCCAGCGGCGAAGAGACCCAGTACTTC. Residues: CASSFQASGEETQYF.

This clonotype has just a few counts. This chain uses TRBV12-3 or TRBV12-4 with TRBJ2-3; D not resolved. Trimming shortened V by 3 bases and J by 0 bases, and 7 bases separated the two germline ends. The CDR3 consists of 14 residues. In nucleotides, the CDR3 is TGTGCCAGCAGTTTGTCACCAAGCACAGATACGCAGTATTTT. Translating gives CASSLSPSTDTQYF.

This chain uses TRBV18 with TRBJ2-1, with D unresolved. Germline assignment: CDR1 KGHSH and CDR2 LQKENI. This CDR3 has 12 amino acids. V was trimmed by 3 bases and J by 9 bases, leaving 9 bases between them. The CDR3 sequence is CASSPRYAEQFF. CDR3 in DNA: TGTGCCAGCTCACCTCGGTACGCTGAGCAGTTCTTC.

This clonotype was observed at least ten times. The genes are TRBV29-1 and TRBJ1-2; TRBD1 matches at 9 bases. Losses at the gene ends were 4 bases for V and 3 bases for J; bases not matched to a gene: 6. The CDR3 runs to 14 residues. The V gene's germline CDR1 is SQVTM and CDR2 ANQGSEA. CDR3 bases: TGCAGCGTTGGAGGGGACAGGGTGGACTATGGCTACACCTTC. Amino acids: CSVGGDRVDYGYTF.

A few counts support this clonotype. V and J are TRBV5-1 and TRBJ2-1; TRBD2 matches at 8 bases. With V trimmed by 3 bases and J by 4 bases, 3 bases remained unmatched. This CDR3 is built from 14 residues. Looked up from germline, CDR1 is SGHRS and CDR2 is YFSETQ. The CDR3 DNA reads TGCGCCAGCAGCTCGGGGGGGCTATACAATGAGCAGTTCTTC. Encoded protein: CASSSGGLYNEQFF.

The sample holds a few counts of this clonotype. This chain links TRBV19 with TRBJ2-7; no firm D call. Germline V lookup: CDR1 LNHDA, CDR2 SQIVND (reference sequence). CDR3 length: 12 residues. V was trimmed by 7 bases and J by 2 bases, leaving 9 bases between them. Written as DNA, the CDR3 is TGTGCCAGTAAGGGCGGCACCTACGAGCAGTACTTC. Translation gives CASKGGTYEQYF.

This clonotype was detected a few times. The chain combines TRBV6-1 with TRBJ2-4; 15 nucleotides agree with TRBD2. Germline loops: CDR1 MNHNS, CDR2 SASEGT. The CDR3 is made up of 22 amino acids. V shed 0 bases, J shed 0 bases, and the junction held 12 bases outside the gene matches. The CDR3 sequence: CASSEAIGLAGGSSLAKNIQYF. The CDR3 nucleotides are TGTGCCAGCAGTGAAGCCATCGGACTAGCGGGAGGGTCTTCTTTAGCCAAAAACATTCAGTACTTC.

Here the CDR3 reads CASSLGLAEQFF. CDR3 sequence (DNA): TGTGCCAGCAGCTTGGGACTGGCGGAGCAGTTCTTC. The genes are TRBV11-3 and TRBJ2-1; maybe TRBD2 (6 bases). The length of the CDR3 is 12 residues. The germline V and J ends were trimmed by 3 bases and 10 bases, with 10 bases remaining between them. CDR1 is SGHNT and CDR2 is YENEEA in the germline V gene.

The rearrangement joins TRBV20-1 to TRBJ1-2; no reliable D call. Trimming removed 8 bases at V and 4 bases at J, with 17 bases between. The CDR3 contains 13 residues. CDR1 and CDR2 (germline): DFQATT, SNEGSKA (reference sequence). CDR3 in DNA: TGCAGTCCCGTGGACGAGACCCTCTATGGCTACACCTTC. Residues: CSPVDETLYGYTF.

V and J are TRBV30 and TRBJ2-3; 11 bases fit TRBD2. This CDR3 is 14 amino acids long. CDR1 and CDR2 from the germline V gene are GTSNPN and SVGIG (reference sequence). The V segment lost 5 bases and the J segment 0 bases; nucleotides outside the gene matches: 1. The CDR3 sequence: CAWGTSGSTDTQYF. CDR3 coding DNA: TGTGCCTGGGGGACTAGCGGAAGCACAGATACGCAGTATTTT. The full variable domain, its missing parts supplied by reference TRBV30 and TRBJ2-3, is SQTIHQWPATLVQPVGSPLSLECTVEGTSNPNLYWYRQAAGRGLQLLFYSVGIGQISSEVPQNLSASRPQDRQFILSSKKLLLSDSGFYLCAWGTSGSTDTQYFGPGTRLTVL.

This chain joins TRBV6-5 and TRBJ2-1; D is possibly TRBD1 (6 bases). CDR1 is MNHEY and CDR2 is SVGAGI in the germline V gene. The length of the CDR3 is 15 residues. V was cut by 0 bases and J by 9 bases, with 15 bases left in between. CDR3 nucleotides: TGTGCCAGCAGTTACTCTTTGCTAGTCAGGGGTGAGCAGTTCTTC. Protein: CASSYSLLVRGEQFF.

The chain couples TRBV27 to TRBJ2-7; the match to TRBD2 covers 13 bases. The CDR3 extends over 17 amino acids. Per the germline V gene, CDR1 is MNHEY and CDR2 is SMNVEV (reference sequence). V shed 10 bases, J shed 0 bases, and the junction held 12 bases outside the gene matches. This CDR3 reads CATRPGLAGLRSYEQYF. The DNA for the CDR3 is TGTGCCACCCGACCGGGACTAGCGGGACTACGCTCCTACGAGCAGTACTTC.

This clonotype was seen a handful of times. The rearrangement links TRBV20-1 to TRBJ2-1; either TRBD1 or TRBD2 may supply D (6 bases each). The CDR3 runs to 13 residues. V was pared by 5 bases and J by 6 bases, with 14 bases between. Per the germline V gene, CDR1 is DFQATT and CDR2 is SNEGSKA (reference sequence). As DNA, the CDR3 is TGCAGTGCTCAAGGGGGGTTTCGCAATGAGCAGTTCTTC. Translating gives CSAQGGFRNEQFF.

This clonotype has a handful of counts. CDR3 sequence (DNA): TGTGCCTGGAACGGGGGCACCGGGGAGCTGTTTTTT. It translates to CAWNGGTGELFF. The rearrangement joins TRBV30 to TRBJ2-2; possible D gene TRBD2, 6 bases. This CDR3 contains 12 residues. V dropped 4 bases and J dropped 4 bases, with 7 bases sitting between them. From germline, CDR1 is GTSNPN and CDR2 SVGIG (reference sequence).

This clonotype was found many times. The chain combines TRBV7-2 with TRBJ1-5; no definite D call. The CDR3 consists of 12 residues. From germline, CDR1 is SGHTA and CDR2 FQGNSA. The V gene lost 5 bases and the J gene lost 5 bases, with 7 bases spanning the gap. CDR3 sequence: CASSLPYQPQHF. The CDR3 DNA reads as TGTGCCAGCAGCCTTCCGTATCAGCCCCAGCATTTT.

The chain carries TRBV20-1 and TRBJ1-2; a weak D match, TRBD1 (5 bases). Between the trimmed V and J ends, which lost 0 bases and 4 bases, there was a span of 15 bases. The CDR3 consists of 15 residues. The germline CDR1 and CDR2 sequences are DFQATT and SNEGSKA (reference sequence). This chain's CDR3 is CSARDLGRAIYGYTF. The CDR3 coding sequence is TGCAGTGCTAGAGATTTAGGCAGGGCCATCTATGGCTACACCTTC.

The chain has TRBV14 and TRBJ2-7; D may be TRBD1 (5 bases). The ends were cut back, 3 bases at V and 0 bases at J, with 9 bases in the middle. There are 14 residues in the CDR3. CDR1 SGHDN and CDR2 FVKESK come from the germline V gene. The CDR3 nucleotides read TGTGCCAGCAGCCAGGGCAGGGCCTCCTACGAGCAGTACTTC. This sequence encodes CASSQGRASYEQYF.

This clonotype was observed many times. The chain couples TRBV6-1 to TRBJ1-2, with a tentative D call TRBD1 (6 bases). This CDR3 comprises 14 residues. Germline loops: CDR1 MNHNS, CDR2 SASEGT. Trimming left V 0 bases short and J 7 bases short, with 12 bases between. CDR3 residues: CASSEAQTGSGYTF. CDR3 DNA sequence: TGTGCCAGCAGTGAAGCCCAAACAGGGTCTGGCTACACCTTC.